This T cell receptor beta chain was retrieved from a study of molecular identifiers for immune sequencing clone quantification. TCRdb processed the PCR reads anew with MiXCR; each CDR3 protein has one entry. The table includes roughly 630,000 distinct CDR3 sequences, about 25% detected once. CDR1 and CDR2 (germline): SGDLS, YYNGEE. Trimming left V 3 bases short and J 0 bases short, with 10 bases between. There are 14 residues in the CDR3. The source is a human donor in good health. Some libraries in this study had Jurkat cell RNA spiked in. Sequencing was carried out using naive CD8+ T cells from blood, with Jurkat cell RNA spiked in. Stated subset: FACS-sorted CD8+CD4-CCR7+CD45RA+ naive T cells. The chain links TRBV9 to TRBJ2-7; D not certain. CDR3 nucleotides: TGTGCCAGCAGCGACAAGGCCGACTCCTACGAGCAGTACTTC. Residues: CASSDKADSYEQYF.